The rows below give T cell receptor beta chains drawn from one sample of a study of T cell responses to AZD1222 COVID-19 vaccine. TCRdb keeps only in-frame clones here, not all; method: immunoSEQ multiplex PCR. The sample includes 170,000 or so clones, about nine tenths of them seen just once. Here the sequenced sample was peripheral blood, taken on day 0 of AZD1222 vaccination. Every receptor here comes from an adult in good health. Both conserved end residues are part of each CDR3. Fields, in order: D gene, CDR3 length, V gene, clone size, J gene, CDR3 DNA, CDR3 protein. A D gene is named only where the DNA matches it firmly. The size entry is marked missing in some rows and otherwise reads once, few, many or a size class.

D: NA
length: 16
V: TRBV27
size: NA
J: TRBJ2-3
DNA: TGTGCCAGCAGTTCCCCCCTAAGGGGCCGCACAGATACGCAGTATTTT
CDR3: CASSSPLRGRTDTQYF

D: NA
length: 15
V: TRBV9
size: once
J: TRBJ1-1
DNA: TGTGCCAGCAGCGTAGTTCAGGGGATGAACACTGAAGCTTTCTTT
CDR3: CASSVVQGMNTEAFF

D: NA
length: 13
V: TRBV25-1
size: NA
J: TRBJ1-1
DNA: TGTGCCAGCAGTCCCGGGGCGAACACTGAAGCTTTCTTT
CDR3: CASSPGANTEAFF

D: NA
length: 14
V: TRBV11-2
size: NA
J: TRBJ1-2
DNA: TGTGCCAGCAGCCAGCCCGGGGGGTTCTATGGCTACACCTTC
CDR3: CASSQPGGFYGYTF

D: NA
length: 12
V: TRBV7-2
size: NA
J: TRBJ2-2
DNA: TGTGCCAGCAGCCCTACATTGGGGGAGCTGTTTTTT
CDR3: CASSPTLGELFF

D: NA
length: 13
V: TRBV12-3/TRBV12-4
size: NA
J: TRBJ1-5
DNA: TGTGCCAGCGGTCAGGGAAGGAGTCAGCCCCAGCATTTT
CDR3: CASGQGRSQPQHF

D: NA
length: 12
V: TRBV12-3/TRBV12-4
size: NA
J: TRBJ1-6
DNA: TGTGCCAGCGGCCACCGTAATTCACCCCTCCACTTT
CDR3: CASGHRNSPLHF

D: TRBD1
length: 14
V: TRBV5-6
size: NA
J: TRBJ1-1
DNA: TGTGCCAGCAGCTTACAGGGGAGGAACACTGAAGCTTTCTTT
CDR3: CASSLQGRNTEAFF

D: NA
length: 11
V: TRBV11-2
size: NA
J: TRBJ1-2
DNA: TGTGCCAGCAGCTCAGGGTATGGCTACACCTTC
CDR3: CASSSGYGYTF

D: TRBD1
length: 14
V: TRBV19
size: once
J: TRBJ1-1
DNA: TGTGCCAGTAGTACGACAGGGATGAACACTGAAGCTTTCTTT
CDR3: CASSTTGMNTEAFF

D: NA
length: 13
V: TRBV6-5
size: NA
J: TRBJ1-5
DNA: TGTGCCAGCAACCGGGACGCCAATCAGCCCCAGCATTTT
CDR3: CASNRDANQPQHF

D: NA
length: 17
V: TRBV3-1/TRBV3-2
size: NA
J: TRBJ2-3
DNA: TGTGCCAGCAGCCCCCGGTGGGGGAGGGGGCGGGGAGATACGCAGTATTTT
CDR3: CASSPRWGRGRGDTQYF

D: TRBD2
length: 17
V: TRBV6-1
size: NA
J: TRBJ2-1
DNA: TGTGCCAGCAGTGACCCACCGGGAGCGGGAGGATACAATGAGCAGTTCTTC
CDR3: CASSDPPGAGGYNEQFF

D: NA
length: 13
V: TRBV5-1
size: NA
J: TRBJ2-5
DNA: TGCGCCAGCAGCTTGTACCTAGGGGAGACCCAGTACTTC
CDR3: CASSLYLGETQYF

D: TRBD1
length: 13
V: TRBV6-5
size: NA
J: TRBJ1-6
DNA: TGTGCCAGCAGTCGGACAGGGTCGTCACCCCTCCACTTT
CDR3: CASSRTGSSPLHF

D: NA
length: 15
V: TRBV9
size: NA
J: TRBJ2-7
DNA: TGTGCCAGCAGCGTAGGGCAGGGGATAGGAGGCGAGCAGTACTTC
CDR3: CASSVGQGIGGEQYF

D: NA
length: 13
V: TRBV25-1
size: NA
J: TRBJ2-6
DNA: TGTGCCAGTCTTGGCTCTGGGGCCAACGTCCTGACTTTC
CDR3: CASLGSGANVLTF

D: NA
length: 14
V: TRBV6-5
size: NA
J: TRBJ1-2
DNA: TGTGCCAGCAGCTCCCTAAAGGGTTCCTATGGCTACACCTTC
CDR3: CASSSLKGSYGYTF

D: NA
length: 15
V: TRBV19
size: NA
J: TRBJ2-1
DNA: TGTGCCAGTAGTATTTTTCGCGGGGCAGCGAATGAGCAGTTCTTC
CDR3: CASSIFRGAANEQFF

D: NA
length: 13
V: TRBV4-3
size: NA
J: TRBJ2-7
DNA: TGCGCCAGCAGCCAGGGGAGCTCCTACGAGCAGTACTTC
CDR3: CASSQGSSYEQYF

D: NA
length: 14
V: TRBV7-2
size: NA
J: TRBJ1-4
DNA: TGTGCCAGCAGCCCCTCCCTAGGGGGGGAAAAACTGTTTTTT
CDR3: CASSPSLGGEKLFF

D: NA
length: 12
V: TRBV4-1
size: few
J: TRBJ2-2
DNA: TGCGCCAGCAGCCAAGAGTTCGGGGAGCTGTTTTTT
CDR3: CASSQEFGELFF

D: NA
length: 13
V: TRBV7-9
size: once
J: TRBJ1-5
DNA: TGTGCCAGCAGCTTTTCTCTTGAGCAGCCCCAGCATTTT
CDR3: CASSFSLEQPQHF

D: TRBD1
length: 15
V: TRBV29-1
size: NA
J: TRBJ2-3
DNA: TGCAGCGTTGAAGATCCCAACAGGGGCCCAGATACGCAGTATTTT
CDR3: CSVEDPNRGPDTQYF

D: NA
length: 20
V: TRBV19
size: once
J: TRBJ1-2
DNA: TGTGCCAGTAGTATTAAGTCCGTCGGCAGGGTAGATGCTCGAGACTATGGCTACACCTTC
CDR3: CASSIKSVGRVDARDYGYTF

D: TRBD1
length: 18
V: TRBV24-1
size: NA
J: TRBJ1-2
DNA: TGTGCCACCAGTGAAACCGGGACAGGCTACCCCGCTAACTATGGCTACACCTTC
CDR3: CATSETGTGYPANYGYTF

D: NA
length: 13
V: TRBV7-2
size: NA
J: TRBJ1-4
DNA: TGTGCCAGCAGCGGGTGGAGGGATGAAAAACTGTTTTTT
CDR3: CASSGWRDEKLFF

D: TRBD1
length: 13
V: TRBV18
size: few
J: TRBJ1-4
DNA: TGTGCCAGCTCACCAGGGACAGGGGAAAAACTGTTTTTT
CDR3: CASSPGTGEKLFF